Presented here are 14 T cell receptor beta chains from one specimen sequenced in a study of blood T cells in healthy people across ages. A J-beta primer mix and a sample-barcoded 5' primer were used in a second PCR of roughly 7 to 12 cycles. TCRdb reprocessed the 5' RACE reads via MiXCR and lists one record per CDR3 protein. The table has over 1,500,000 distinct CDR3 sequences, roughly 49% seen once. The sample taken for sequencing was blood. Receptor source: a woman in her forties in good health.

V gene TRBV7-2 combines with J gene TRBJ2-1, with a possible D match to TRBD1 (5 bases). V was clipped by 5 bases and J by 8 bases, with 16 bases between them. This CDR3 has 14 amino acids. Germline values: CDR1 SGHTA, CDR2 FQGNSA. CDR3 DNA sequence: TGTGCCAGCAGCGTGCGACAGATAGGAGATGAGCAGTTCTTC. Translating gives CASSVRQIGDEQFF.

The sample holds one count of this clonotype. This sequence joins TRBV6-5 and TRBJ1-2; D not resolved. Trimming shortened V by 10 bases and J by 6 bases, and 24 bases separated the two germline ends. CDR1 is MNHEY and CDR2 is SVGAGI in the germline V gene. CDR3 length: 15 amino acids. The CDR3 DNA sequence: TGTGCCACCGGAACCGGGAGGGAGGGCGCACATGGCTACACCTTC. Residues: CATGTGREGAHGYTF.

CDR3 bases: TGTGCCAGCAGCTCATATGGTAGCCCAAATGAGCAGTTCTTC. The encoded protein is CASSSYGSPNEQFF. V is TRBV7-2 and J is TRBJ2-1; D unresolved. Trimming removed 4 bases from V and 7 bases from J, with 14 bases in between. CDR3 length equals 14 residues. Germline V gene data show CDR1 as SGHTA and CDR2 as FQGNSA.

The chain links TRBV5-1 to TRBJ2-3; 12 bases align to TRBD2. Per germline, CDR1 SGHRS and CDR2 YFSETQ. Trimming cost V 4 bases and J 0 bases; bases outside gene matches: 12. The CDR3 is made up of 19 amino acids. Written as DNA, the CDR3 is TGCGCCAGCAGCCCGGGTCGGCTAGCGGGGGGGGATAGCACAGATACGCAGTATTTT. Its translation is CASSPGRLAGGDSTDTQYF.

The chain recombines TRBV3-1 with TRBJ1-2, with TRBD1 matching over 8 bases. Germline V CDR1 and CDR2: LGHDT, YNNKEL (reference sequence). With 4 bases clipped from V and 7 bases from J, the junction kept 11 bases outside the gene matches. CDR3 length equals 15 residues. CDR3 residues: CASSPWRQGSGGYTF. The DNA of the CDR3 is TGTGCCAGCAGCCCCTGGCGACAGGGGAGCGGTGGCTACACCTTC. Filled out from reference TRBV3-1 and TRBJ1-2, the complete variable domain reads DTAVSQTPKYLVTQMGNDKSIKCEQNLGHDTMYWYKQDSKKFLKIMFSYNNKELIINETVPNRFSPKSPDKAHLNLHINSLELGDSAVYFCASSPWRQGSGGYTFGSGTRLTVV.

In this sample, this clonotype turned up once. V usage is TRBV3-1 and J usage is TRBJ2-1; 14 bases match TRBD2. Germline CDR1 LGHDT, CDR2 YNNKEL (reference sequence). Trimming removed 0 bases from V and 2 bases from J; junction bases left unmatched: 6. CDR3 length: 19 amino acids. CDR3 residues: CASSQEGLAGAVAYNEQFF. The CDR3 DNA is TGTGCCAGCAGCCAAGAGGGACTAGCGGGGGCCGTGGCCTACAATGAGCAGTTCTTC.

The DNA for the CDR3 is TGTGCCAGCATCCGCTATCGGGGGGAGGCCCAGTACTTC. Protein sequence: CASIRYRGEAQYF. J is TRBJ2-5 and V is TRBV7-2, with 7 bases identical to TRBD2. Germline V lookup: CDR1 SGHTA, CDR2 FQGNSA. Trimming cost V 7 bases and J 9 bases; bases outside gene matches: 11. The CDR3 has 13 residues.

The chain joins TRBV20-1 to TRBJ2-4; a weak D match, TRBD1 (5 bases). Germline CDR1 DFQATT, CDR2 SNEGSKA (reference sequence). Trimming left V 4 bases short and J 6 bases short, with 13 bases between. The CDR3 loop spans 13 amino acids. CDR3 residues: CSATGQDRNIQYF. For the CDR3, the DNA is TGCAGTGCTACAGGGCAGGACCGAAACATTCAGTACTTC.

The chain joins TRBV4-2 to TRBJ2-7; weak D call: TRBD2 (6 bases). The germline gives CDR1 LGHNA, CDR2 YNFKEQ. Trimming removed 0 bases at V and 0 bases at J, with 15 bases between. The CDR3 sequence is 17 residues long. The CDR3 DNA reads TGTGCCAGCAGCCAAGACCCGGGACTTATTCTCTCCTACGAGCAGTACTTC. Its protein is CASSQDPGLILSYEQYF.

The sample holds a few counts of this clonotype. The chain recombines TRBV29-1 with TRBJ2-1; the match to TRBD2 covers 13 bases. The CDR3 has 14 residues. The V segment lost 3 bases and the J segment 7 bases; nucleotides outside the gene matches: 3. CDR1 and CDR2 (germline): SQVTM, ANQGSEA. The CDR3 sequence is CSVETSGGWNEQFF. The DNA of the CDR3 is TGCAGCGTTGAGACTAGCGGGGGGTGGAATGAGCAGTTCTTC.

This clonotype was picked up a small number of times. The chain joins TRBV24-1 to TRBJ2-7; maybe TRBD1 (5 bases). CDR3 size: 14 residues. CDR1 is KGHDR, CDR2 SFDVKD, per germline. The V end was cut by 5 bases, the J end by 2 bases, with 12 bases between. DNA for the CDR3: TGTGCCACCAGTGGACAGTCTCTACCCTACGAGCAGTACTTC. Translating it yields CATSGQSLPYEQYF.

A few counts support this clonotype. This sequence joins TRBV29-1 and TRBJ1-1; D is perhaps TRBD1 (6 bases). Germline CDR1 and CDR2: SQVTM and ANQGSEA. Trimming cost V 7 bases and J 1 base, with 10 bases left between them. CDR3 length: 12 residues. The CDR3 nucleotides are TGCAGCGGAGGGGGGGCGAACACTGAAGCTTTCTTT. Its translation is CSGGGANTEAFF.

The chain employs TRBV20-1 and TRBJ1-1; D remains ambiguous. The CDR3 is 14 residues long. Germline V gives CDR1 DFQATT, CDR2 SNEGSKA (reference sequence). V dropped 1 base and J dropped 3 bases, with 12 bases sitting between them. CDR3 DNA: TGCAGTGCTAGAGTGAAAGAAACTGACACTGAAGCTTTCTTT. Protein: CSARVKETDTEAFF.

CDR3 loop: CASSLSRTGLTDTQYF. The CDR3 DNA reads as TGTGCCAGCAGTTTATCGCGGACAGGGCTCACAGATACGCAGTATTTT. V usage is TRBV27 and J usage is TRBJ2-3, with 8 bases lining up with TRBD1. The CDR3 has 16 residues. V trimming: 0 bases; J trimming: 2 bases; junction bases outside the gene matches: 4. Germline lookup yields CDR1 MNHEY and CDR2 SMNVEV (reference sequence).